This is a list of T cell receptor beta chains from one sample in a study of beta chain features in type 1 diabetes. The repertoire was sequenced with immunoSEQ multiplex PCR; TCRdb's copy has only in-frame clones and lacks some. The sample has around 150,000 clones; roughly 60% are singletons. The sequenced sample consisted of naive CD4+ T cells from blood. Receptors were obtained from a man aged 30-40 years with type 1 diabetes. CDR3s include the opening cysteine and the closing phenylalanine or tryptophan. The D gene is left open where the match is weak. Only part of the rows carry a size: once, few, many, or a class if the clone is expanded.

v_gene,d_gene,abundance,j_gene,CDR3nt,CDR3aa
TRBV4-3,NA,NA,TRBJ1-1,TGCGCCAGCAGCCAAGAAGTAGGAAAGAACACTGAAGCTTTCTTT,CASSQEVGKNTEAFF
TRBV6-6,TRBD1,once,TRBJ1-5,TGTGCCAGCAGAACAGGGGCCCATCAGCCCCAGCATTTT,CASRTGAHQPQHF
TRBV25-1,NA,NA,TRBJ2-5,TGTGCCAGCAGTGAATGGGGGGCAGCGGGGCCTCAAGAGACCCAGTACTTC,CASSEWGAAGPQETQYF
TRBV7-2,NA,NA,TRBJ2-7,TGTGCCAGCAGCTTACGACGGGACACAAACTACGAGCAGTACTTC,CASSLRRDTNYEQYF
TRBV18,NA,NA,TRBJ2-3,TGTGCCAGCTCACCGCGGTATTCGGGGGAAAGCACAGATACGCAGTATTTT,CASSPRYSGESTDTQYF
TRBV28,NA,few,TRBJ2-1,TGTGCCAGCAGTGCCCTGACTAGTCCAAATGAGCAGTTCTTC,CASSALTSPNEQFF
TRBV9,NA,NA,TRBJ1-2,TGTGCCAGCAGCGTTGGGGACACCCTTAACTATGGCTACACCTTC,CASSVGDTLNYGYTF
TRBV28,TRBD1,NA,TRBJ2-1,TGTGCCAGCAGTCAGAGACAGGGGAAGGATGAGCAGTTCTTC,CASSQRQGKDEQFF
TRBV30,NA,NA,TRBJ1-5,TGTGCCTGGAGTGTATTTGGGGCTGGCAATCAGCCCCAGCATTTT,CAWSVFGAGNQPQHF
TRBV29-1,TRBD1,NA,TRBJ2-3,TGCAGCGTTAGGCAGGGGGCTGGGGATACGCAGTATTTT,CSVRQGAGDTQYF
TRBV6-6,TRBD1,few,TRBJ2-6,TGTGCCACGCACAGGGGCGAGGCCAACGTCCTGACTTTC,CATHRGEANVLTF
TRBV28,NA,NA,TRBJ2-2,TGTGCCAGCATGTCTGAAATCACCGGGGAGCTGTTTTTT,CASMSEITGELFF
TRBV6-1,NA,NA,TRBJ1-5,TGTGCCAGCAGTGAAGCTCGGGGTTGGTACTCCAATCAGCCCCAGCATTTT,CASSEARGWYSNQPQHF
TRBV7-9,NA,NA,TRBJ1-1,TGTGCCAGCAGCTTAACAGGACTGAACACTGAAGCTTTCTTT,CASSLTGLNTEAFF
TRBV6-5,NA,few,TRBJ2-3,TGTGCCAGCAGTCGGGACGACACAGATACGCAGTATTTT,CASSRDDTDTQYF
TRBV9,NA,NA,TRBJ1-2,TGTGCCAGCAGCCCAAGGGCGGGGTATGGCTACACCTTC,CASSPRAGYGYTF
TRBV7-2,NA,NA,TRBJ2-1,TGTGCCAGCAGCCCTGGCTGGCCCCGGGGTGAGCAGTTCTTC,CASSPGWPRGEQFF
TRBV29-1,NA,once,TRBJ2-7,TGCAGCGTCGCGGGACCCCACGAGCAGTACTTC,CSVAGPHEQYF
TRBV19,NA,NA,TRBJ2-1,TGTGCCAGTACCGCAGCAGTGGGAGCCTACAATGAGCAGTTCTTC,CASTAAVGAYNEQFF
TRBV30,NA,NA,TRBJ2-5,TGTGCCTGGAGAACAGACAGAAAAGAGACCCAGTACTTC,CAWRTDRKETQYF
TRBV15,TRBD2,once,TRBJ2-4,TGTGCCACCAGCCAAGCGGGGTTGGCCAAAAACATTCAGTACTTC,CATSQAGLAKNIQYF
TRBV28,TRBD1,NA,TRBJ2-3,TGTGCCAGCAGTTTAGATGGGACAGGGTTGTTGGTTCCAGATACGCAGTATTTT,CASSLDGTGLLVPDTQYF
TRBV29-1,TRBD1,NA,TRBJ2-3,TGCAGCGGCGACAGGGGGAACACAGATACGCAGTATTTT,CSGDRGNTDTQYF
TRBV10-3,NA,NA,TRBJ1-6,TGTGCCATCAGTGAGTCTCAGAATTCACCCCTCCACTTT,CAISESQNSPLHF
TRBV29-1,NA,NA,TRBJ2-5,TGCAGCGTTGAAGGGGACTCAGAGACCCAGTACTTC,CSVEGDSETQYF
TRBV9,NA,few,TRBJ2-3,TGTGCCAGCAGCGTAGTCGGGGCCACAGATACGCAGTATTTT,CASSVVGATDTQYF
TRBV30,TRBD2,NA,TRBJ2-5,TGTGCCGGTAGCGGGGGAGAGACCCAGTACTTC,CAGSGGETQYF
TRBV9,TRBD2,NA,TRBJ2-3,TGTGCCAGCAACCCTTCCGGGGGGTACACAGATACGCAGTATTTT,CASNPSGGYTDTQYF
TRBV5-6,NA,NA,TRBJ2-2,TGTGCCAGCAGCCCGTACAACACCGGGGAGCTGTTTTTT,CASSPYNTGELFF
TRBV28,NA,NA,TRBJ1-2,TGTGCCAGCAGCTTTCAGGGGTTCGGCTATGGCTACACCTTC,CASSFQGFGYGYTF
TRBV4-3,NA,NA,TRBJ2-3,TGCGCCAGCAGCCAAGGGCTCACAGATACGCAGTATTTT,CASSQGLTDTQYF
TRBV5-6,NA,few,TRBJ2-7,TGTGCCAGCAGCTTGTTTAATGAGCAGTACTTC,CASSLFNEQYF
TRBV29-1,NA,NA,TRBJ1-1,TGCAGCGTTGACGTCAGCATGAACACTGAAGCTTTCTTT,CSVDVSMNTEAFF